Included here is one T cell receptor (beta chain) sequence, with context. Its matching antigen is unknown. The sample originates from a study of cytomegalovirus exposure and HLA in healthy donors. Study findings and constraints: Earlier results showed most TCR beta V segments being productive about 90% or about 30% of the time. A later look showed TCR association rates differing by HLA locus, highest for DRB1 and lowest for HLA-C.

The V gene lost 6 bases and the J gene lost 3 bases, with 12 bases spanning the gap. CDR1 and CDR2 from the germline V gene are MDHEN and SYDVKM. This CDR3 has 14 residues. The PCR used 60 Vbeta and 13 Jbeta primers. Produced via immunoSEQ multiplex PCR; TCRdb's table is partial and in-frame only. There are roughly 120,000 clones in the sample, with about 2.7% held by the top ten. The sample comprised PBMCs. The receptor was derived from a young man in good health and CMV-seronegative. The J gene is TRBJ1-5, the V gene TRBV28, with a tentative D call TRBD1 (6 bases). CDR3: CASSEGGNNQPQHF. CDR3 bases: TGTGCCAGCAGCGAGGGGGGGAACAATCAGCCCCAGCATTTT. Full variable domain (missing parts from reference TRBV28 and TRBJ1-5): DVKVTQSSRYLVKRTGEKVFLECVQDMDHENMFWYRQDPGLGLRLIYFSYDVKMKEKGDIPEGYSVSREKKERFSLILESASTNQTSMYLCASSEGGNNQPQHFGDGTRLSIL.